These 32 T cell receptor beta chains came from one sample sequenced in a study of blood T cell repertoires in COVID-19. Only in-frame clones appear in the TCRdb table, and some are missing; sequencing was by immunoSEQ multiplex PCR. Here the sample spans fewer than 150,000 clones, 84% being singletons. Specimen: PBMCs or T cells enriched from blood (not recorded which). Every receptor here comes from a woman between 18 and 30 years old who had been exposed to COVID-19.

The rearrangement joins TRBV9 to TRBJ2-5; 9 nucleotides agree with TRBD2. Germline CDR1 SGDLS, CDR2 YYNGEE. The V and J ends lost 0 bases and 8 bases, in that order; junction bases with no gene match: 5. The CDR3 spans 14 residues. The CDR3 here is CASSVGVAGDTQYF. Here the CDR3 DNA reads TGTGCCAGCAGCGTAGGAGTAGCGGGAGATACCCAGTACTTC.

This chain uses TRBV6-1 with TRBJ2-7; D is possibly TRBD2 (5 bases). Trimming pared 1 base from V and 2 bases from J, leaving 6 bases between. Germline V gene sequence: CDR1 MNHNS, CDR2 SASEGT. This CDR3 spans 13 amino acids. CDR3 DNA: TGTGCCAGCAGTGAAGTGCGGGCCTACGAGCAGTACTTC. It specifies CASSEVRAYEQYF.

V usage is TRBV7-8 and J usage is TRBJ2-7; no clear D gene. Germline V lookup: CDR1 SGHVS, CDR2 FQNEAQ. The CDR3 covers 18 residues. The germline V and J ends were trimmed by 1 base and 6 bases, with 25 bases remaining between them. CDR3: CASSLGRRISMKLAEQYF. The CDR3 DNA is TGTGCCAGCAGCTTAGGAAGGAGAATTTCTATGAAGTTGGCCGAGCAGTACTTC.

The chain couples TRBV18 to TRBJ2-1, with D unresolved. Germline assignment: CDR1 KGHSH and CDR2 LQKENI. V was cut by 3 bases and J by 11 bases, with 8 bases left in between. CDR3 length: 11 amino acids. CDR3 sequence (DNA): TGTGCCAGCTCACCGGAGACGAAGCAGTTCTTC. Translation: CASSPETKQFF.

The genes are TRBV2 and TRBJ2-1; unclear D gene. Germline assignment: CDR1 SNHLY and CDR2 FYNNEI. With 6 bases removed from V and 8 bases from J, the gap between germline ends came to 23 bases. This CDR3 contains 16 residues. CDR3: CASRPPLRYKLYEQFF. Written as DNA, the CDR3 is TGTGCCAGCAGGCCCCCCCTCCGGTATAAACTCTATGAGCAGTTCTTC. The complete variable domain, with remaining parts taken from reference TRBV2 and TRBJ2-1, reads EPEVTQTPSHQVTQMGQEVILRCVPISNHLYFYWYRQILGQKVEFLVSFYNNEISEKSEIFDDQFSVERPDGSNFTLKIRSTKLEDSAMYFCASRPPLRYKLYEQFFGPGTRLTVL.

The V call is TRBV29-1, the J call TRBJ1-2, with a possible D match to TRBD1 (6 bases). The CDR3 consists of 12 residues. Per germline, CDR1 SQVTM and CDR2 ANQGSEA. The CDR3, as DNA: TGCACGATTTCCGGGACAAACTATGGCTACACCTTC. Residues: CTISGTNYGYTF.

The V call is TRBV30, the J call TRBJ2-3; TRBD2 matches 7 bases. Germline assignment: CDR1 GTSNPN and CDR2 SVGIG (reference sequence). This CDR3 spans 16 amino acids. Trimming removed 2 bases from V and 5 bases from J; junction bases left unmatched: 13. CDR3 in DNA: TGTGCCTGGAGTCCTCGGGAGGCCCCAATCGGAGATACGCAGTATTTT. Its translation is CAWSPREAPIGDTQYF.

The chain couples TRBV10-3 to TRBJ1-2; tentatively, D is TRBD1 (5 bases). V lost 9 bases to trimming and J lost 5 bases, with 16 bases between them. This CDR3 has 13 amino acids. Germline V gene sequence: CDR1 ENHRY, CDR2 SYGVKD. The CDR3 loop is CAMTTEVGYGYTF. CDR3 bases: TGTGCCATGACGACAGAAGTGGGGTATGGCTACACCTTC.

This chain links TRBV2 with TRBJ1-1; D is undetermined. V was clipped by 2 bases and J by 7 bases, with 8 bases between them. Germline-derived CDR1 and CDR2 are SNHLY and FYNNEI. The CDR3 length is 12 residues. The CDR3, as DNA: TGTGCCAGCAGTGAAATGGGAGTTGAAGCTTTCTTT. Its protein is CASSEMGVEAFF.

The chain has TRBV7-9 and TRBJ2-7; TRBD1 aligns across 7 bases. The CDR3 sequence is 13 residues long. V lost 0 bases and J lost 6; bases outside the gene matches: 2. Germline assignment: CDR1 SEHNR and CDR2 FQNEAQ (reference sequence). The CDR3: CASSLARQGEQYF. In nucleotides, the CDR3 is TGTGCCAGCAGCTTAGCGCGACAGGGCGAGCAGTACTTC. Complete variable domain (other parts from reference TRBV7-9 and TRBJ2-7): DTGVSQNPRHKITKRGQNVTFRCDPISEHNRLYWYRQTLGQGPEFLTYFQNEAQLEKSRLLSDRFSAERPKGSFSTLEIQRTEQGDSAMYLCASSLARQGEQYFGPGTRLTVT.

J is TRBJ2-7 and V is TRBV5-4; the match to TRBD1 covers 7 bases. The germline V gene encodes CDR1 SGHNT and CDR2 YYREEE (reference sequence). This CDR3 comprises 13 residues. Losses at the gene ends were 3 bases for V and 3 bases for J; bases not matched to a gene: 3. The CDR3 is CASSWDRIYEQYF. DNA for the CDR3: TGTGCCAGCAGCTGGGACAGAATCTACGAGCAGTACTTC.

Here the CDR3 DNA reads TGTGCCACCCAGACGGGACAGGGGTTCTATGAGCAGTTCTTC. It yields the protein CATQTGQGFYEQFF. The chain recombines TRBV7-2 with TRBJ2-1; 10 bases match TRBD1. Germline CDR1 is SGHTA and CDR2 is FQGNSA. Unmatched junction bases numbered 11, after V lost 10 bases and J lost 8 bases. The CDR3 runs to 14 residues.

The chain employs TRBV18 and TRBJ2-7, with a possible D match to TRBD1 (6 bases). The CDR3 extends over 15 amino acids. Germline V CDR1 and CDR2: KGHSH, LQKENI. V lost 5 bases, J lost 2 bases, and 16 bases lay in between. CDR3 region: CASSVLQGSTYEQYF. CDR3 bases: TGTGCCAGCTCAGTCCTCCAGGGGTCTACCTACGAGCAGTACTTC.

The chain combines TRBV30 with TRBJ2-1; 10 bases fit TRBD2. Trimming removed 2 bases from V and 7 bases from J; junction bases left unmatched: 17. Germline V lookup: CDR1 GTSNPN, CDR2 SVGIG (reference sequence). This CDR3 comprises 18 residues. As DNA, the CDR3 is TGTGCCTGGAGTCCGGGACTAGCGATTCCGGTGGCACTTAATGAGCAGTTCTTC. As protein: CAWSPGLAIPVALNEQFF.

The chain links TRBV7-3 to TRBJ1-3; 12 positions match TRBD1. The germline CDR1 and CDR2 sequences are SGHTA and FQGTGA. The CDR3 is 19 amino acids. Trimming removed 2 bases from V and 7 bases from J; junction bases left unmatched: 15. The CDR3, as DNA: TGTGCCAGCAGCTTAGACTATTGCGGGACAGGGGGCAGGGGTAACACCATATATTTT. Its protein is CASSLDYCGTGGRGNTIYF. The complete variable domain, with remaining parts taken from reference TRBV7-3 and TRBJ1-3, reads GAGVSQTPSNKVTEKGKYVELRCDPISGHTALYWYRQSLGQGPEFLIYFQGTGAADDSGLPNDRFFAVRPEGSVSTLKIQRTERGDSAVYLCASSLDYCGTGGRGNTIYFGEGSWLTVV.

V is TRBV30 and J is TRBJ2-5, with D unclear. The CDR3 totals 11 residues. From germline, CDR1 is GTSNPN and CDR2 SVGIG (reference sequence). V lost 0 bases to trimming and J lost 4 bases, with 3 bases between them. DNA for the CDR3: TGTGCCTGGAGTGTCGGAGAGACCCAGTACTTC. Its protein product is CAWSVGETQYF.

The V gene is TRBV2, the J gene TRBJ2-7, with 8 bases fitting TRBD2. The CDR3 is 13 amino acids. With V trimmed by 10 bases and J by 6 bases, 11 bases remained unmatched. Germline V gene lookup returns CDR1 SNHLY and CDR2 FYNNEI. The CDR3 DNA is TGTGCCACGATAGCGGGGACGCGGCTCGAGCAGTACTTC. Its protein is CATIAGTRLEQYF.

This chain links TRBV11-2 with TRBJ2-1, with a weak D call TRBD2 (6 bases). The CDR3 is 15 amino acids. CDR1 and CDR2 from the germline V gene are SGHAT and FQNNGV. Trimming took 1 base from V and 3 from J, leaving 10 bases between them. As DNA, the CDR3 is TGTGCCAGCAGCTTAGGGCTAGCGTACTACAATGAGCAGTTCTTC. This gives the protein CASSLGLAYYNEQFF.

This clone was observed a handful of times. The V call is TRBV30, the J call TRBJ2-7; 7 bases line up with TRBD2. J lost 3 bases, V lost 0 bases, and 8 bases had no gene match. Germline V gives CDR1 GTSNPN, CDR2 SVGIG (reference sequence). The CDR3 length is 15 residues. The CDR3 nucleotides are TGTGCCTGGAGTGTCCTGGGGGGGTCCGTCTACGAGCAGTACTTC. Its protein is CAWSVLGGSVYEQYF.

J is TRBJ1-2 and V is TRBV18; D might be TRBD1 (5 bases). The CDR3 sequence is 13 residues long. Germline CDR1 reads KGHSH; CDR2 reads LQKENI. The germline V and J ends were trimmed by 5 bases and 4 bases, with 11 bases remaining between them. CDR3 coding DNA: TGTGCCAGCTCAGCGGGACGGAGCTATGGCTACACCTTC. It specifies CASSAGRSYGYTF.

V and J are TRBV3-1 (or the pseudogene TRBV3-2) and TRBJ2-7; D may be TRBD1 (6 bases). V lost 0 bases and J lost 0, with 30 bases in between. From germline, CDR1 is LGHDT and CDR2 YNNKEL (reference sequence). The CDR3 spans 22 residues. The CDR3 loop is CASSQDGICGQGSPANSYEQYF. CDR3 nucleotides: TGTGCCAGCAGCCAAGACGGTATATGTGGGCAGGGGAGCCCCGCTAACTCCTACGAGCAGTACTTC.

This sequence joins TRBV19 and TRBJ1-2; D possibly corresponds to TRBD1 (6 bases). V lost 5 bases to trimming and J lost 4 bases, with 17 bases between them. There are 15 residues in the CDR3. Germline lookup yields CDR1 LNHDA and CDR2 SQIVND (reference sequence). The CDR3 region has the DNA TGTGCCAGTAGTGCTGCTCAGACAGGTGTCTATGGCTACACCTTC. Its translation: CASSAAQTGVYGYTF.

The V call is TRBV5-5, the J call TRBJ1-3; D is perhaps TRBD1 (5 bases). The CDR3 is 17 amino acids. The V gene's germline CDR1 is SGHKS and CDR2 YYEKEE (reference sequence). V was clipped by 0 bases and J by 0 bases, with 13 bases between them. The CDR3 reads CASSLGSRGSSGNTIYF. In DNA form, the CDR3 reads TGTGCCAGCAGCTTGGGATCGCGGGGGAGCTCTGGAAACACCATATATTTT.

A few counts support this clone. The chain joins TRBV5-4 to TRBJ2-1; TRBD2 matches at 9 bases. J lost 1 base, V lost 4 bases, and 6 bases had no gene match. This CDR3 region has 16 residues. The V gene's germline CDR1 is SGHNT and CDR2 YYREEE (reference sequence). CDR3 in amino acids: CASSEGLALSYNEQFF. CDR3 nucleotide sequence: TGTGCCAGCAGCGAGGGACTAGCCCTATCCTACAATGAGCAGTTCTTC.

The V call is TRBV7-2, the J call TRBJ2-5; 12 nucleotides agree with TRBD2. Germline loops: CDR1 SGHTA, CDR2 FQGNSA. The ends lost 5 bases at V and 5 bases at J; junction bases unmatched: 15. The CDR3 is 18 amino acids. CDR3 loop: CASSPHTLAGGRGETQYF. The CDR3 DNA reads TGTGCCAGCAGCCCCCACACCCTAGCGGGAGGGCGAGGGGAGACCCAGTACTTC. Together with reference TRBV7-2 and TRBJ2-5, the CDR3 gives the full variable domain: GAGVSQSPSNKVTEKGKDVELRCDPISGHTALYWYRQSLGQGLEFLIYFQGNSAPDKSGLPSDRFSAERTGGSVSTLTIQRTQQEDSAVYLCASSPHTLAGGRGETQYFGPGTRLLVL.

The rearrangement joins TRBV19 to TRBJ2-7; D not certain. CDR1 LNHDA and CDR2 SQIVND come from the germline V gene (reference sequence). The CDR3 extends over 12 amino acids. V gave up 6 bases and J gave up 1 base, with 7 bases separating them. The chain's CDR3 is CASSFGSYEQYF. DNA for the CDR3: TGTGCCAGTAGCTTCGGTTCCTACGAGCAGTACTTC. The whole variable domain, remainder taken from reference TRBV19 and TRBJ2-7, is DGGITQSPKYLFRKEGQNVTLSCEQNLNHDAMYWYRQDPGQGLRLIYYSQIVNDFQKGDIAEGYSVSREKKESFPLTVTSAQKNPTAFYLCASSFGSYEQYFGPGTRLTVT.

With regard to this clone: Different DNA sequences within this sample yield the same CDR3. The CDR3 protein is CAWSVGGDTQYF. The CDR3 coding sequence is TGTGCCTGGAGTGTTGGGGGCGATACGCAGTATTTT. V gene TRBV30 combines with J gene TRBJ2-3; D may be TRBD1 (6 bases). V was cut by 0 bases and J by 6 bases, with 7 bases left in between. CDR3 length: 12 amino acids. Germline values: CDR1 GTSNPN, CDR2 SVGIG (reference sequence).

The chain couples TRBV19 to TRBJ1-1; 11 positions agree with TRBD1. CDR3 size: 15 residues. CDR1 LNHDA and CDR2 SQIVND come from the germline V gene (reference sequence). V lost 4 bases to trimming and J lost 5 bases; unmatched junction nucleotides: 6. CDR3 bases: TGTGCCAGTAGTACCCCGGACAGGGGGCGAACTGAAGCTTTCTTT. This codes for CASSTPDRGRTEAFF.

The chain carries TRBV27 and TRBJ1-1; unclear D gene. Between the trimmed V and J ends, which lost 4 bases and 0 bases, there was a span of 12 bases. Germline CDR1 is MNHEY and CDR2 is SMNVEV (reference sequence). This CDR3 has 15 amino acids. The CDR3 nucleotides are TGTGCCAGCAGTTCCACACAGAACTTGAACACTGAAGCTTTCTTT. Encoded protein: CASSSTQNLNTEAFF.

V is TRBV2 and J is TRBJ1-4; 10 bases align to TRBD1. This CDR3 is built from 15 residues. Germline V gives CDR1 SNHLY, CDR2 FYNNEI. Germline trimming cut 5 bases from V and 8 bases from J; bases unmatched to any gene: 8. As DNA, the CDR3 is TGTGCCAGCAGTCCCTCCGGACAGGGGGGGGAAAAACTGTTTTTT. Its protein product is CASSPSGQGGEKLFF.

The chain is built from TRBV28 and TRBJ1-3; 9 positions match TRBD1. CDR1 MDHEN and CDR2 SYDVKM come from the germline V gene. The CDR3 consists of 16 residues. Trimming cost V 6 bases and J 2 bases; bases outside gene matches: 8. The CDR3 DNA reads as TGTGCCAGCAGCCCCCACAGGGGGCAAGCTGGAAACACCATATATTTT. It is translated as CASSPHRGQAGNTIYF.

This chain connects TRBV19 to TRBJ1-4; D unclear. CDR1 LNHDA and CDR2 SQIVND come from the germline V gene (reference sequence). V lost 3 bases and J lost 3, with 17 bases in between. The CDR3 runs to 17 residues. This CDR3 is CASSILGRGRANEKLFF. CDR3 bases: TGTGCCAGTAGTATTTTGGGCCGGGGTCGAGCTAATGAAAAACTGTTTTTT.